This TCR beta chain was observed in a study of blood T cell repertoires in COVID-19. The wider study: The origin of the acute and convalescent COVID-19 samples was the United States, Italy and Spain. The cDNA or gDNA used as material had been derived from T cells, B-cell-depleted T cells, or PBMCs.

Profiled with immunoSEQ multiplex PCR; TCRdb holds only in-frame clones, not every one. The repertoire holds 70,000 to 85,000 clones, with over 75% as singletons. This CDR3 has 15 residues. CDR1 is MRHNA and CDR2 is SNTAGT in the germline V gene. V lost 3 bases and J lost 3, with 15 bases in between. This chain joins TRBV6-4 and TRBJ2-7; perhaps TRBD1 as D (5 bases). The receptor comes from an older man with acute or convalescent COVID-19. Source material: peripheral blood. As DNA, the CDR3 is TGTGCCAGCAGTGAAGGGGCAGGGATGCTCTACGAGCAGTACTTC. Its translation is CASSEGAGMLYEQYF.